A single sample gave rise to the 15 T cell receptor beta chains below, sequenced in a study of T cell responses to AZD1222 COVID-19 vaccine. Clones were sequenced by immunoSEQ multiplex PCR, and TCRdb holds only the in-frame ones, with some missing. The sample has approximately 100,000 clones; over 75% are singletons. The source was peripheral blood, collected on day 0 of AZD1222 vaccination. The receptors stem from an adult in good health.

The chain combines TRBV5-1 with TRBJ1-1; 7 bases align to TRBD1. In germline, CDR1 is SGHRS, CDR2 YFSETQ. The CDR3 loop spans 14 amino acids. The junction had 4 bases not matched to a gene; V was cut back by 4 bases and J by 1 base. This chain's CDR3 is CASSPGQRNTEAFF. DNA of the CDR3: TGCGCCAGCAGCCCGGGACAGAGGAACACTGAAGCTTTCTTT.

This chain connects TRBV3-1 (or the pseudogene TRBV3-2) to TRBJ2-2; 11 positions match TRBD2. V lost 5 bases and J lost 4; bases outside the gene matches: 6. Germline lookup yields CDR1 LGHDT and CDR2 YNNKEL (reference sequence). The CDR3 sequence is 16 residues long. CDR3 sequence: CASSVIAGGPTGELFF. In DNA form, the CDR3 reads TGTGCCAGCAGCGTTATAGCGGGAGGGCCCACCGGGGAGCTGTTTTTT.

This chain uses TRBV12-5 with TRBJ2-1; 12 bases agree with TRBD2. The germline gives CDR1 LGHNT, CDR2 FRNRAP. CDR3 size: 15 residues. The junction had 7 bases not matched to a gene; V was cut back by 5 bases and J by 8 bases. The CDR3 DNA reads as TGTGCTAGTGGTGCCCCGACTAGCGGGAGCGATGAGCAGTTCTTC. Translated: CASGAPTSGSDEQFF.

This chain links TRBV3-1 (or the pseudogene TRBV3-2) with TRBJ2-7, with D perhaps TRBD1 (6 bases). The CDR3 spans 14 residues. The V end was cut by 2 bases, the J end by 5 bases, with 13 bases between. Germline-derived CDR1 and CDR2 are LGHDT and YNNKEL (reference sequence). CDR3 loop: CASSQLRGSHEQYF. The CDR3 region has the DNA TGTGCCAGCAGCCAACTCAGGGGTAGTCACGAGCAGTACTTC.

The gene calls are TRBV28 and TRBJ2-7, with 9 bases matching TRBD2. The CDR3 totals 16 residues. Germline V gene data show CDR1 as MDHEN and CDR2 as SYDVKM. J lost 0 bases, V lost 1 base, and 4 bases had no gene match. The CDR3 DNA reads TGTGCCAGCAGTTTATACTCTAGCGGGATCTCCTACGAGCAGTACTTC. Protein product: CASSLYSSGISYEQYF.

This clone has more than one count but fewer than ten. The rearrangement links TRBV5-1 to TRBJ2-7, with 7 bases fitting TRBD1. V lost 0 bases to trimming and J lost 3 bases; unmatched junction nucleotides: 3. Germline CDR1 is SGHRS and CDR2 is YFSETQ. The CDR3 sequence is 14 residues long. The chain's CDR3 is CASSLGQGLYEQYF. Written as DNA, the CDR3 is TGCGCCAGCAGCTTGGGACAGGGCCTCTACGAGCAGTACTTC.

The chain carries TRBV4-1 and TRBJ2-2; D not certain. This CDR3 comprises 15 residues. CDR1 is MGHRA and CDR2 is YSYEKL in the germline V gene. Trimming took 11 bases from V and 1 from J, leaving 17 bases between them. The CDR3 sequence is CASERELGNTGELFF. CDR3 sequence (DNA): TGCGCCTCCGAACGTGAGCTTGGGAACACCGGGGAGCTGTTTTTT.

CDR3: CASSQDLYNEQFF. CDR3 in DNA: TGTGCCAGCAGCCAAGATTTGTACAATGAGCAGTTCTTC. V is TRBV4-2 and J is TRBJ2-1; D remains unclear. CDR1 and CDR2 from the germline V gene are LGHNA and YNFKEQ. V was shortened by 0 bases and J by 4 bases, with 4 bases between the two germline ends. CDR3 length equals 13 residues.

The chain links TRBV19 to TRBJ1-5; D call uncertain. Trimming stripped 5 bases from V and 5 bases from J, with 10 bases between. The CDR3 consists of 13 residues. Germline V gene data show CDR1 as LNHDA and CDR2 as SQIVND (reference sequence). The CDR3 nucleotides are TGTGCCAGTAGTCCCCGGCGGGATCAGCCCCAGCATTTT. Protein product: CASSPRRDQPQHF.

The chain is built from TRBV24-1 and TRBJ2-7; D possibly corresponds to TRBD1 (5 bases). Germline V gene lookup returns CDR1 KGHDR and CDR2 SFDVKD. CDR3 length: 13 amino acids. Between the trimmed V and J ends, which lost 2 bases and 11 bases, there was a span of 15 bases. The CDR3 region is CATSDSSMVGEYF. The CDR3 region has the DNA TGTGCCACCAGTGATTCGTCTATGGTAGGGGAGTACTTC.

This chain connects TRBV28 to TRBJ1-1, with D tentatively TRBD1 (6 bases). V lost 5 bases to trimming and J lost 0 bases, with 13 bases between them. Germline-derived CDR1 and CDR2 are MDHEN and SYDVKM. CDR3 length: 15 residues. CDR3 DNA sequence: TGTGCCAGCAGTCCGTCCGGGACACTGAACACTGAAGCTTTCTTT. Translation gives CASSPSGTLNTEAFF.

Only one count was recorded for this clone. The rearrangement links TRBV19 to TRBJ2-4; a possible D gene is TRBD1 (6 bases). The CDR3 spans 14 residues. V gave up 7 bases and J gave up 5 bases, with 15 bases separating them. Germline CDR1 is LNHDA and CDR2 is SQIVND (reference sequence). CDR3: CASKNDRWENIQYF. For the CDR3, the DNA is TGTGCCAGTAAAAACGACAGGTGGGAAAACATTCAGTACTTC.

The chain joins TRBV12-3 or TRBV12-4 to TRBJ1-1; 7 nucleotides align to TRBD1. The CDR3 runs to 12 residues. V lost 6 bases to trimming and J lost 11 bases; unmatched junction nucleotides: 9. CDR3 residues: CASSRDRDVAFF. The CDR3 nucleotides read TGTGCCAGCAGCAGAGACAGGGACGTGGCTTTCTTT.

This chain connects TRBV7-6 to TRBJ2-3; tentatively, D is TRBD1 or TRBD2 (5 bases each). CDR3 size: 17 residues. Trimming left V 0 bases short and J 1 base short, with 14 bases between. Per germline, CDR1 SGHVS and CDR2 FNYEAQ. This CDR3 reads CASSLAYLGTRTDTQYF. The CDR3 region has the DNA TGTGCCAGCAGCTTAGCGTATTTGGGGACCCGCACAGATACGCAGTATTTT.

The rearrangement joins TRBV7-2 to TRBJ1-4, with a possible D match to TRBD1 (5 bases). Trimming shortened V by 1 base and J by 4 bases, and 10 bases separated the two germline ends. Germline CDR1 reads SGHTA; CDR2 reads FQGNSA. The CDR3 has 15 residues. The CDR3 DNA reads as TGTGCCAGCAGCTTAGTGGGGCAGGGTAATGAAAAACTGTTTTTT. Residues: CASSLVGQGNEKLFF.